What follows are 20 T cell receptor beta chains derived from one specimen sequenced in a study of STAT5B mutations in CD4+ large granular lymphocyte leukemia. Measured with immunoSEQ multiplex PCR; TCRdb has only the in-frame clones, and not every one. The table has about 35,000 clones, 68% seen once; the top ten hold 1.5% to 2%. Source material: CD4+ T cells from blood buffy coats. The origin of the receptors is a human donor in good health.

This clone showed up just once. This chain uses TRBV29-1 with TRBJ2-3; the match to TRBD2 covers 10 bases. The CDR3 runs 14 residues. J gave up 2 bases and V 6 bases, and 5 bases lay outside the gene matches. CDR1 and CDR2 (germline): SQVTM, ANQGSEA. CDR3 sequence: CSVDLAGVTDTQYF. CDR3 DNA: TGCAGCGTGGACCTAGCGGGGGTCACAGATACGCAGTATTTT.

The chain recombines TRBV5-6 with TRBJ1-1, with D possibly matching TRBD1 (5 bases). Trimming pared 3 bases from V and 5 bases from J, leaving 5 bases between. Germline V CDR1 and CDR2: SGHDT, YYEEEE. The CDR3 has 11 amino acids. The CDR3, as DNA: TGTGCCAGCAGCTGGGGGACTGAAGCTTTCTTT. Protein product: CASSWGTEAFF. Full variable domain (remainder filled in from reference TRBV5-6 and TRBJ1-1): DAGVTQSPTHLIKTRGQQVTLRCSPKSGHDTVSWYQQALGQGPQFIFQYYEEEERQRGNFPDRFSGHQFPNYSSELNVNALLLGDSALYLCASSWGTEAFFGQGTRLTVV.

This chain uses TRBV19 with TRBJ1-1; a possible D gene is TRBD1 (5 bases). Germline-derived CDR1 and CDR2 are LNHDA and SQIVND (reference sequence). The CDR3 loop spans 15 amino acids. Trimming stripped 5 bases from V and 1 base from J, with 14 bases between. CDR3 DNA: TGTGCCAGTAGTCCCCCCGGGACGGCGAACACTGAAGCTTTCTTT. It translates to CASSPPGTANTEAFF.

This chain uses TRBV10-3 with TRBJ1-5; D is unclear. V lost 3 bases to trimming and J lost 7 bases, with 10 bases between them. This CDR3 region has 13 residues. Germline CDR1 is ENHRY and CDR2 is SYGVKD. The CDR3 bases are TGTGCCATCAGTGAAGGCGTTGGGCAGCCCCAGCATTTT. It is translated as CAISEGVGQPQHF.

This chain uses TRBV6-1 with TRBJ1-1; 7 bases are a match to TRBD1. Looked up from germline, CDR1 is MNHNS and CDR2 is SASEGT. V gave up 9 bases and J gave up 0 bases; unmatched junction bases: 4. This CDR3 comprises 13 residues. The CDR3 reads CASRQGLNTEAFF. CDR3 DNA: TGTGCCAGTCGACAGGGCCTGAACACTGAAGCTTTCTTT.

V gene TRBV12-5 combines with J gene TRBJ2-7; 7 nucleotides match TRBD1. Trimming removed 0 bases from V and 5 bases from J; junction bases left unmatched: 1. In germline, CDR1 is LGHNT, CDR2 FRNRAP. The CDR3 runs 13 residues. The CDR3, as DNA: TGTGCTAGTGGTTTGGTACAGGGGAACGAGCAGTACTTC. It translates to CASGLVQGNEQYF.

This clone was counted a few times. The chain recombines TRBV7-6 with TRBJ1-1; 8 nucleotides agree with TRBD1. The germline CDR1 and CDR2 sequences are SGHVS and FNYEAQ. V was pared by 2 bases and J by 5 bases, with 7 bases of the junction left unmatched. The CDR3 is 15 amino acids. This CDR3 reads CASSLSQGARTEAFF. The CDR3 nucleotides read TGTGCCAGCAGCTTATCCCAGGGGGCCAGGACTGAAGCTTTCTTT.

The V gene is TRBV19, the J gene TRBJ1-1; the match to TRBD1 covers 8 bases. The trim removed 4 bases at V and 1 base at J, leaving 5 bases unmatched. Per germline, CDR1 LNHDA and CDR2 SQIVND (reference sequence). CDR3 length: 15 amino acids. The CDR3 loop reads CASSTRTGWNTEAFF. Here the CDR3 DNA reads TGTGCCAGTAGTACCCGGACAGGGTGGAACACTGAAGCTTTCTTT.

Only a few counts were recorded for this clone. The CDR3 loop reads CSVKGTASSGANVLTF. The CDR3, as DNA: TGCAGCGTAAAAGGGACAGCAAGCTCTGGGGCCAACGTCCTGACTTTC. V and J are TRBV29-1 and TRBJ2-6; 7 bases align to TRBD1. J lost 0 bases, V lost 6 bases, and 8 bases had no gene match. The CDR3 is 16 residues long. Germline assignment: CDR1 SQVTM and CDR2 ANQGSEA.

The chain joins TRBV6-6 to TRBJ1-6, with 7 positions matching TRBD1. Germline assignment: CDR1 MNHNY and CDR2 SVGAGI (reference sequence). Trimming removed 5 bases from V and 7 bases from J; junction bases left unmatched: 5. The length of the CDR3 is 14 residues. The DNA for the CDR3 is TGTGCCAGCAGTGCCGGGACAGTCAATTCACCCCTCCACTTT. It specifies CASSAGTVNSPLHF.

The chain links TRBV4-3 to TRBJ2-3, with D tentatively TRBD2 (5 bases). Germline assignment: CDR1 LGHNA and CDR2 YSLEER. V lost 1 base, J lost 5 bases, and 10 bases lay in between. The CDR3 has 14 residues. This CDR3 is CASSQGQGGDTQYF. In DNA, the CDR3 is TGCGCCAGCAGCCAAGGTCAAGGAGGAGATACGCAGTATTTT.

The chain couples TRBV11-2 to TRBJ1-5; 7 bases line up with TRBD1. The CDR3 contains 16 residues. V gave up 4 bases and J gave up 2 bases; unmatched junction bases: 8. CDR1 is SGHAT, CDR2 FQNNGV, per germline. The CDR3 DNA follows: TGTGCCAGCAGCTCTCCTCTCCAGGGGGGCAATCAGCCCCAGCATTTT. This translates into CASSSPLQGGNQPQHF.

This clone was seen more than once but under ten times. The CDR3 spells CASSVSGQGSQPQHF. In DNA, the CDR3 is TGTGCCAGCAGCGTATCCGGACAGGGATCTCAGCCCCAGCATTTT. The chain carries TRBV9 and TRBJ1-5; TRBD1 aligns across 8 bases. The J segment lost 6 bases and the V segment lost 1 base, leaving 6 bases of the junction unmatched. This CDR3 is built from 15 residues. Per the germline V gene, CDR1 is SGDLS and CDR2 is YYNGEE.

This clone was recorded only once. The V gene is TRBV6-1, the J gene TRBJ2-2; 7 positions match TRBD1. The V gene's germline CDR1 is MNHNS and CDR2 SASEGT. V lost 2 bases to trimming and J lost 7 bases; unmatched junction nucleotides: 7. The CDR3 totals 15 residues. CDR3 coding DNA: TGTGCCAGCAGTGAATCCGAGGGGGCGATCGGGGAGCTGTTTTTT. This gives the protein CASSESEGAIGELFF.

V and J are TRBV11-3 and TRBJ2-7; no reliable D call. Trimming took off 1 base at V and 7 bases at J, with 8 bases between the two ends. This CDR3 contains 12 residues. Germline V gene sequence: CDR1 SGHNT, CDR2 YENEEA. Here the CDR3 reads CASSLGPWEQYF. The CDR3 coding sequence is TGTGCCAGCAGCTTAGGTCCGTGGGAGCAGTACTTC.

This CDR3 is CASSSGGTGVDIQYF. The CDR3 DNA reads TGTGCCAGCAGCTCGGGCGGGACAGGCGTGGACATTCAGTACTTC. The V gene is TRBV7-3, the J gene TRBJ2-4; TRBD1 matches 8 bases. The CDR3 has 15 amino acids. V trimming: 4 bases; J trimming: 8 bases; junction bases outside the gene matches: 10. The germline CDR1 and CDR2 sequences are SGHTA and FQGTGA.

The chain carries TRBV7-8 and TRBJ1-6; D perhaps matches TRBD1 (6 bases). This CDR3 contains 16 residues. Germline V gene sequence: CDR1 SGHVS, CDR2 FQNEAQ. The V end was cut by 1 base, the J end by 5 bases, with 12 bases between. In DNA form, the CDR3 reads TGTGCCAGCAGCTTAGTTGGGGGACATAATAATTCACCCCTCCACTTT. It encodes CASSLVGGHNNSPLHF.

This clone was detected a few times. The chain combines TRBV7-9 with TRBJ1-5; 10 bases are a match to TRBD1. Germline lookup yields CDR1 SEHNR and CDR2 FQNEAQ (reference sequence). CDR3 length: 16 amino acids. J gave up 0 bases and V 5 bases, and 4 bases lay outside the gene matches. The CDR3 DNA follows: TGTGCCAGCAGCCGAGGACAGGGGGATAGCAATCAGCCCCAGCATTTT. Translation gives CASSRGQGDSNQPQHF. Based on the CDR3 plus reference TRBV7-9 and TRBJ1-5, the full variable domain is DTGVSQNPRHKITKRGQNVTFRCDPISEHNRLYWYRQTLGQGPEFLTYFQNEAQLEKSRLLSDRFSAERPKGSFSTLEIQRTEQGDSAMYLCASSRGQGDSNQPQHFGDGTRLSIL.

V gene TRBV7-2 combines with J gene TRBJ2-5; a weak D match, TRBD1 (5 bases). CDR1 SGHTA and CDR2 FQGNSA come from the germline V gene. V was pared by 3 bases and J by 5 bases, with 10 bases between. The length of the CDR3 is 13 residues. CDR3 nucleotide sequence: TGTGCCAGCAGCTTTCAGGGTATGGAGACCCAGTACTTC. This sequence encodes CASSFQGMETQYF.

This sequence joins TRBV10-3 and TRBJ1-1; D might be TRBD1 (6 bases). CDR3 length: 15 amino acids. Trimming left V 1 base short and J 6 bases short, with 15 bases between. CDR1 and CDR2 (germline): ENHRY, SYGVKD. CDR3 DNA: TGTGCCATCAGTGAGTTAGGGCAGGGGCTCGCTGAAGCTTTCTTT. Residues: CAISELGQGLAEAFF.